This TCR beta chain came from a study of cytomegalovirus exposure and HLA in healthy donors. Study-wide context: Earlier work reported 95 million to 130 million unique TCR beta sequences from 150 million to 200 million T cells.

The CDR3 loop spans 15 amino acids. Germline V gene lookup returns CDR1 SGDLS and CDR2 YYNGEE. With 3 bases clipped from V and 4 bases from J, the junction kept 7 bases outside the gene matches. Study results and limitations: CMV antigen specificity was confirmed in vitro for a few CMV-associated chains. Researchers reported from a later analysis that most CMV-associated TCR beta chains appeared HLA-restricted.

Comments on this clone: Its cognate antigen is unknown.

Primers: 60 Vbeta forward and 13 Jbeta reverse. In the study's own analysis: The authors later counted about 80 million unique TCR beta chains, approximately 12 million of them shared. Data came from immunoSEQ multiplex PCR; TCRdb stores just in-frame clones and leaves some out. V and J calls plus clone size are reproduced from that table; the DNA served to infer D and trimming. The sample includes roughly 100,000 clones, approximately 78% of them seen just once. The chain carries TRBV9 and TRBJ2-1; 7 bases line up with TRBD2. Sequencing was performed on PBMCs. The clonotype comes from a woman in her thirties or forties in good health and CMV-seronegative. The CDR3 spells CASSGPSGGYNEQFF. For the CDR3, the DNA is TGTGCCAGCAGCGGCCCTAGCGGTGGATACAATGAGCAGTTCTTC.